This entry describes one T cell receptor (beta chain). With baseline, cycle 4 day 1, and cycle 7 day 1 as timepoints, blood was sampled. This entry comes from a study of OX40 agonist ivuxolimab in advanced cancers. Study-level information: One patient with hepatocellular carcinoma and two with cutaneous melanoma, three in all, had partial responses.

Only in-frame clones appear in the TCRdb table, and some are missing; sequencing was by immunoSEQ multiplex PCR. The repertoire includes about 100,000 clones, roughly 90% of them detected once, and 5.5% sits in the top ten. Looked up from germline, CDR1 is SGHRS and CDR2 is YFSETQ. Trimming took 5 bases from V and 4 from J, leaving 15 bases between them. The CDR3 covers 14 residues. V is TRBV5-1 and J is TRBJ2-5; D remains unclear. The specimen was CD4+ or CD8+ T cells sorted from blood, collected in a trial of the OX40 agonist ivuxolimab. The TCR sequence derives from an adult with an advanced solid tumor such as melanoma, head and neck, liver or kidney cancer. CDR3 sequence: CASSLAAMRETQYF. As DNA, the CDR3 is TGCGCCAGCAGTCTCGCGGCAATGAGAGAGACCCAGTACTTC.